Each of the 12 T cell receptor beta chains below was sequenced from the same sample in a study of memory CD4+ T cells and cytomegalovirus serostatus. Single viable CD3+CD4+CD8-CD45RO+ cells were sorted as the memory CD4+ T cells. Clones were sequenced by immunoSEQ multiplex PCR, and TCRdb holds only the in-frame ones, with some missing. The data contain around 45,000 clones, around four fifths of them singletons. Specimen: memory CD4+ T cells from blood. The source of these receptors is an adult in good health and CMV-seronegative.

The CDR3 nucleotides read TGTGCCTGGAGTGCTAGGACAGGGTCCTACGAGCAGTACTTC. This codes for CAWSARTGSYEQYF. The gene calls are TRBV30 and TRBJ2-7, with 8 positions matching TRBD1. CDR1 and CDR2 from the germline V gene are GTSNPN and SVGIG (reference sequence). V was pared by 1 base and J by 1 base, with 3 bases of the junction left unmatched. This CDR3 contains 14 residues. Supplemented by reference TRBV30 and TRBJ2-7, the full variable domain reads SQTIHQWPATLVQPVGSPLSLECTVEGTSNPNLYWYRQAAGRGLQLLFYSVGIGQISSEVPQNLSASRPQDRQFILSSKKLLLSDSGFYLCAWSARTGSYEQYFGPGTRLTVT.

V is TRBV6-6 and J is TRBJ1-2; D unclear. Trimming pared 0 bases from V and 6 bases from J, leaving 5 bases between. The germline gives CDR1 MNHNY, CDR2 SVGAGI (reference sequence). The length of the CDR3 is 12 residues. The CDR3 spells CASSYSVDGYTF. The CDR3 coding sequence is TGTGCCAGCAGTTACTCGGTTGATGGCTACACCTTC.

This clone was detected a few times. The genes are TRBV12-5 and TRBJ2-1; 10 bases are a match to TRBD1. Trimming at V came to 5 bases and at J to 8 bases, leaving 15 bases not matched to a gene. CDR1 is LGHNT and CDR2 is FRNRAP in the germline V gene. The CDR3 is 17 residues long. Here the CDR3 reads CASGIRDRGYRPDEQFF. For the CDR3, the DNA is TGTGCTAGTGGTATCCGGGACAGGGGTTATAGACCGGATGAGCAGTTCTTC.

The rearrangement links TRBV18 to TRBJ1-2; 9 bases agree with TRBD1. Trimming cost V 2 bases and J 8 bases; bases outside gene matches: 12. CDR1 KGHSH and CDR2 LQKENI come from the germline V gene. The CDR3 has 16 amino acids. The CDR3 DNA follows: TGTGCCAGCTCACCATCCTTCCCGGGACAGGGCTCCGGCTACACCTTC. This encodes CASSPSFPGQGSGYTF.

The V and J genes are TRBV28 and TRBJ2-7; 11 positions agree with TRBD1. V shed 4 bases, J shed 3 bases, and the junction held 5 bases outside the gene matches. Germline-derived CDR1 and CDR2 are MDHEN and SYDVKM. This CDR3 comprises 15 residues. For the CDR3, the DNA is TGTGCCAGCAGTTCCCCCGGGACAGGGGGCTACGAGCAGTACTTC. It translates to CASSSPGTGGYEQYF.

This clone was seen only a few times. V usage is TRBV4-3 and J usage is TRBJ1-5; unclear D gene. Per germline, CDR1 LGHNA and CDR2 YSLEER. CDR3 size: 15 residues. Deletions cut 0 bases from V and 6 bases from J, with 12 bases between. As DNA, the CDR3 is TGCGCCAGCAGCCAAGATGCGGCAGGTAGTCAGCCCCAGCATTTT. Amino acids: CASSQDAAGSQPQHF.

The genes are TRBV7-9 and TRBJ1-3; 7 nucleotides match TRBD1. CDR3 size: 14 residues. CDR1 is SEHNR, CDR2 FQNEAQ, per germline (reference sequence). Trimming at V came to 7 bases and at J to 4 bases, leaving 7 bases not matched to a gene. CDR3 region: CASTRTGQGNTIYF. The CDR3 DNA sequence: TGTGCCAGCACCCGAACGGGACAGGGAAACACCATATATTTT.

The genes are TRBV11-2 and TRBJ1-1, with 8 nucleotides matching TRBD1. The CDR3 runs 16 residues. The trim removed 5 bases at V and 5 bases at J, leaving 13 bases unmatched. Germline CDR1 is SGHAT and CDR2 is FQNNGV. This CDR3 is CASSMMTGAPGTEAFF. The CDR3 DNA reads TGTGCCAGCAGCATGATGACAGGGGCGCCGGGAACTGAAGCTTTCTTT. The complete variable domain, with remaining parts taken from reference TRBV11-2 and TRBJ1-1, reads EAGVAQSPRYKIIEKRQSVAFWCNPISGHATLYWYQQILGQGPKLLIQFQNNGVVDDSQLPKDRFSAERLKGVDSTLKIQPAKLEDSAVYLCASSMMTGAPGTEAFFGQGTRLTVV.

The chain employs TRBV5-1 and TRBJ2-7; D is possibly TRBD1 (6 bases). Germline CDR1 and CDR2: SGHRS and YFSETQ. The V gene lost 4 bases and the J gene lost 3 bases, with 20 bases spanning the gap. The CDR3 is 16 residues long. Here the CDR3 DNA reads TGCGCCAGCAGCCAAGAGGGAACAGGGTGGCTCTACGAGCAGTACTTC. It encodes CASSQEGTGWLYEQYF. Combining the CDR3 with reference TRBV5-1 and TRBJ2-7 gives the whole variable domain KAGVTQTPRYLIKTRGQQVTLSCSPISGHRSVSWYQQTPGQGLQFLFEYFSETQRNKGNFPGRFSGRQFSNSRSEMNVSTLELGDSALYLCASSQEGTGWLYEQYFGPGTRLTVT.

The table lists this clone with a few counts. The chain uses TRBV19 and TRBJ2-3; 8 positions match TRBD2. The length of the CDR3 is 16 residues. The germline V gene has CDR1 LNHDA and CDR2 SQIVND (reference sequence). V shed 4 bases, J shed 2 bases, and the junction held 8 bases outside the gene matches. CDR3 sequence: CASSTGTSLPTDTQYF. CDR3 DNA sequence: TGTGCCAGTAGTACGGGGACTAGTCTCCCCACAGATACGCAGTATTTT.

About this clone: Within the sample, other DNA sequences also encode this same CDR3. The rearrangement links TRBV7-3 to TRBJ1-1; the D is unclear. Trimming took 3 bases from V and 1 from J, leaving 6 bases between them. Germline loops: CDR1 SGHTA, CDR2 FQGTGA. This CDR3 is built from 13 residues. CDR3 loop: CASSFQENTEAFF. In nucleotides, the CDR3 is TGTGCCAGCAGCTTTCAGGAGAACACTGAAGCTTTCTTT.

J is TRBJ2-3 and V is TRBV7-2; D is possibly TRBD2 (7 bases). The CDR3 is made up of 16 amino acids. Germline-derived CDR1 and CDR2 are SGHTA and FQGNSA. Between the trimmed V and J ends, which lost 1 base and 3 bases, there was a span of 14 bases. The CDR3 DNA follows: TGTGCCAGCAGCTTAGTCCGGGGGGCTGCGACAGATACGCAGTATTTT. This encodes CASSLVRGAATDTQYF.